Shown below are 20 T cell receptor beta chains from a single sample sequenced in a study of T-cell reconstitution after alpha-beta-depleted transplantation in children. Unique molecular identifiers were incorporated when the TCRbeta library was constructed. TCRdb re-derived calls from the PCR reads in MiXCR, one entry per CDR3 protein. The data show around 440,000 distinct CDR3 sequences, about 10% seen once. The sequencing here drew on PBMCs, taken before TCRalphabeta/CD19-depleted stem cell transplant. Receptors originate from a child aged 2 to 10 with inherited bone marrow failure, due to receive a stem cell transplant.

This clonotype was detected ten times or more. The V call is TRBV27, the J call TRBJ2-1; 7 bases match TRBD2. The junction had 12 bases not matched to a gene; V was cut back by 2 bases and J by 8 bases. CDR3 length equals 16 residues. Germline V gene data show CDR1 as MNHEY and CDR2 as SMNVEV (reference sequence). In nucleotides, the CDR3 is TGTGCCAGCAGTTTAGTGCTAGCGGCCAGGCGGGATGAGCAGTTCTTC. This codes for CASSLVLAARRDEQFF.

This clonotype was seen ten or more times. The J gene is TRBJ2-7, the V gene TRBV7-2, with D possibly TRBD1 on 7 matching bases. The ends were cut back, 5 bases at V and 3 bases at J, with 20 bases in the middle. From germline, CDR1 is SGHTA and CDR2 FQGNSA. There are 16 residues in the CDR3. The CDR3 loop reads CASSLLARGQRYEQYF. In DNA form, the CDR3 reads TGTGCCAGCAGCCTACTAGCCCGGGGACAGCGCTACGAGCAGTACTTC.

This clonotype was seen many times. This chain joins TRBV7-2 and TRBJ2-5, with D perhaps TRBD1 or TRBD2 (5 bases each). CDR1 SGHTA and CDR2 FQGNSA come from the germline V gene. The CDR3 spans 15 residues. The V end lost 2 bases, the J end lost 1 base, and 11 bases lay between the germline ends. CDR3: CASSLLDSGQETQYF. The CDR3 coding sequence is TGTGCCAGCAGCTTACTAGACAGCGGCCAAGAGACCCAGTACTTC. The variable domain in full, with the rest retrieved from reference TRBV7-2 and TRBJ2-5, is GAGVSQSPSNKVTEKGKDVELRCDPISGHTALYWYRQSLGQGLEFLIYFQGNSAPDKSGLPSDRFSAERTGGSVSTLTIQRTQQEDSAVYLCASSLLDSGQETQYFGPGTRLLVL.

This clonotype was recorded many times. This chain links TRBV7-8 with TRBJ2-3; TRBD2 aligns across 10 bases. The CDR3 is 20 residues long. Germline assignment: CDR1 SGHVS and CDR2 FQNEAQ. After removal of 5 bases from V and 0 bases from J, the junction contained 17 bases not matched to a gene. The CDR3: CASSTQQTPGLATSTDTQYF. The CDR3 coding sequence is TGTGCCAGCAGCACGCAGCAAACCCCGGGACTAGCGACTAGCACAGATACGCAGTATTTT.

With respect to this clonotype: A read error may be the cause here, since a much bigger clone is one base away. The chain couples TRBV25-1 to TRBJ2-7; D is ambiguous. Germline V gene sequence: CDR1 MGHDK, CDR2 SYGVNS. V lost 9 bases and J lost 0, with 12 bases in between. The CDR3 consists of 13 residues. In DNA form, the CDR3 reads TGTGCCAGAAGTAGTAAGAGCTCCTACGAGCAGTACTTC. Translated, it gives CARSSKSSYEQYF.

This clonotype was recorded at least ten times. The chain joins TRBV29-1 to TRBJ2-1, with 9 bases that match TRBD2. The length of the CDR3 is 14 residues. Germline V lookup: CDR1 SQVTM, CDR2 ANQGSEA. V was clipped by 1 base and J by 6 bases; unmatched bases: 4. The CDR3 DNA sequence: TGCAGCGTTGAAGGGCGGGAGGGCTTCAATGAGCAGTTCTTC. The encoded protein is CSVEGREGFNEQFF.

This clonotype was counted many times. The chain couples TRBV12-3 or TRBV12-4 to TRBJ2-1; 8 bases are shared with TRBD1. This CDR3 has 15 residues. Trimming removed 7 bases from V and 4 bases from J; junction bases left unmatched: 9. The CDR3 is CASTNGDRGYNEQFF. Here the CDR3 DNA reads TGTGCCAGCACCAACGGTGACAGGGGATACAATGAGCAGTTCTTC.

This clonotype came up many times. The DNA of the CDR3 is TGTGCCAGCAGTGGACTAGCGGAACACAATGAGCAGTTCTTC. Encoded protein: CASSGLAEHNEQFF. The chain employs TRBV6-2 or TRBV6-3 and TRBJ2-1, with 10 positions matching TRBD2. The CDR3 is 14 amino acids. Unmatched junction bases numbered 3, after V lost 5 bases and J lost 5 bases. Germline CDR1 is MNHEY and CDR2 is SVGEGT.

The table lists this clonotype with a few counts. The genes are TRBV5-1 and TRBJ1-1; the D gene is possibly TRBD1 (5 bases). V shed 4 bases and J shed 1 base, with 11 bases lying between them. The CDR3 extends over 14 amino acids. Germline V gene data show CDR1 as SGHRS and CDR2 as YFSETQ. CDR3: CASSLQVSNTEAFF. The CDR3 region has the DNA TGCGCCAGCAGCCTACAGGTGTCGAACACTGAAGCTTTCTTT.

This clonotype was seen a handful of times. The chain joins TRBV6-1 to TRBJ2-7, with TRBD1 matching over 10 bases. Germline trimming cut 5 bases from V and 7 bases from J; bases unmatched to any gene: 5. Germline assignment: CDR1 MNHNS and CDR2 SASEGT. The CDR3 runs 13 residues. CDR3 residues: CASSMDRGWEQYF. The CDR3 region has the DNA TGTGCCAGCAGTATGGACAGGGGGTGGGAGCAGTACTTC.

This clonotype has a count of ten or more. The chain is built from TRBV28 and TRBJ2-7; the D gene is possibly TRBD1 (6 bases). The CDR3 is made up of 14 amino acids. Germline V CDR1 and CDR2: MDHEN, SYDVKM. V gave up 7 bases and J gave up 3 bases, with 16 bases separating them. As DNA, the CDR3 is TGTGCCAGCACCATCAGCAGGGGAGTCTACGAGCAGTACTTC. Translating it yields CASTISRGVYEQYF.

The table lists this clonotype with many counts. The chain uses TRBV7-8 and TRBJ1-1; D remains ambiguous. The CDR3 is made up of 14 amino acids. CDR1 is SGHVS and CDR2 is FQNEAQ in the germline V gene. The V end was cut by 5 bases, the J end by 4 bases, with 14 bases between. In DNA form, the CDR3 reads TGTGCCAGCAGCCCCTTTCTGGAGCGCACTGAAGCTTTCTTT. Its translation: CASSPFLERTEAFF. The full variable domain, in which reference TRBV7-8 and TRBJ1-1 provide the parts outside the CDR3, is GAGVSQSPRYKVAKRGQDVALRCDPISGHVSLFWYQQALGQGPEFLTYFQNEAQLDKSGLPSDRFFAERPEGSVSTLKIQRTQQEDSAVYLCASSPFLERTEAFFGQGTRLTVV.

This clonotype came up many times. This chain connects TRBV7-9 to TRBJ1-4; D is unclear. V lost 1 base and J 5 bases, leaving 11 bases between the germline ends. Germline V gene data show CDR1 as SEHNR and CDR2 as FQNEAQ (reference sequence). The CDR3 consists of 15 residues. The CDR3 loop is CASSLGPGINEKLFF. The CDR3 nucleotides are TGTGCCAGCAGCTTAGGGCCGGGAATCAATGAAAAACTGTTTTTT.

As regards this clonotype: This clone may be a read error of a much larger clone one base away. The chain carries TRBV4-3 and TRBJ2-1; D not certain. Germline V gene lookup returns CDR1 LGHNA and CDR2 YSLEER. The CDR3 totals 15 residues. The V gene lost 0 bases and the J gene lost 4 bases, with 10 bases spanning the gap. CDR3 residues: CASSQDPGQYNEQFF. CDR3 nucleotide sequence: TGCGCCAGCAGCCAAGATCCCGGGCAATACAATGAGCAGTTCTTC.

This clonotype was detected ten times or more. The J gene is TRBJ1-2, the V gene TRBV21-1. TRBV21-1 corresponds to a pseudogene. The CDR3 has 14 amino acids. CDR3 nucleotides: TGTGCCAGCAGCTCGGTGGAGGCCACGAGGGGCTACACCTTC. Translated: CASSSVEATRGYTF.

J is TRBJ2-1 and V is TRBV20-1; 12 nucleotides agree with TRBD2. The V and J ends lost 0 bases and 4 bases, in that order; junction bases with no gene match: 22. Per germline, CDR1 DFQATT and CDR2 SNEGSKA (reference sequence). The CDR3 contains 22 residues. The CDR3: CSAREPLGDGLAGGIRYNEQFF. The CDR3 nucleotides read TGCAGTGCTAGAGAACCACTAGGCGACGGTCTAGCGGGAGGGATCAGGTACAATGAGCAGTTCTTC.

This chain connects TRBV6-5 to TRBJ1-6, with D perhaps TRBD1 (5 bases). CDR3 length: 15 residues. V was pared by 0 bases and J by 9 bases, with 12 bases between. Germline assignment: CDR1 MNHEY and CDR2 SVGAGI. This CDR3 is CASSYSSGGGSPLHF. CDR3 in DNA: TGTGCCAGCAGTTACTCGAGCGGGGGAGGTTCACCCCTCCACTTT.

In the case of this clonotype: This clone may be a read error of a much larger clone one base away. This is likely a read error, given that the CDR3 carries no conserved phenylalanine or tryptophan at its end. The chain links TRBV12-3 or TRBV12-4 to TRBJ2-1; D gene ambiguous. Trimming removed 6 bases at V and 6 bases at J, with 15 bases between. The CDR3 sequence is 14 residues long. Here the CDR3 DNA reads TGTGCCAGCAGCCCCGATACGGGCTCCAATGAGCAGTTCTCC. As protein: CASSPDTGSNEQFS.

This clonotype was seen at least ten times. This chain joins TRBV12-3 or TRBV12-4 and TRBJ1-3; a weak D match, TRBD1 (5 bases). The CDR3 spans 13 residues. The germline V and J ends were trimmed by 5 bases and 8 bases, with 13 bases remaining between them. CDR3 residues: CASSPTGRDTIYF. The CDR3 DNA reads as TGTGCCAGCAGTCCGACGGGCAGGGACACCATATATTTT.

This chain links TRBV3-1 with TRBJ2-1; D is unclear. The CDR3 spans 15 residues. V was clipped by 2 bases and J by 0 bases, with 8 bases between them. Germline V gene lookup returns CDR1 LGHDT and CDR2 YNNKEL (reference sequence). CDR3 sequence (DNA): TGTGCCAGCAGCCAAACGGGCTTCTCCTACAATGAGCAGTTCTTC. Translated: CASSQTGFSYNEQFF.